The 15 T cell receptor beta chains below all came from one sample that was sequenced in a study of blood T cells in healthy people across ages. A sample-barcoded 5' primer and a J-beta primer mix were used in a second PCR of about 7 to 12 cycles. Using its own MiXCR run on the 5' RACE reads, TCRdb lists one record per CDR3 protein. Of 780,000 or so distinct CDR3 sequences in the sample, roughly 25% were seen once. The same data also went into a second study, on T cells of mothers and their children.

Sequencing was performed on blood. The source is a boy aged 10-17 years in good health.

CDR3 DNA sequence: TGTGCCAGCAGTGCCCGGACCACGACGAACTATGGCTACACCTTC. Its protein product is CASSARTTTNYGYTF. The V gene is TRBV2, the J gene TRBJ1-2, with unresolved D. V was shortened by 4 bases and J by 2 bases, with 14 bases between the two germline ends. CDR1 and CDR2 (germline): SNHLY, FYNNEI. The CDR3 has 15 residues.

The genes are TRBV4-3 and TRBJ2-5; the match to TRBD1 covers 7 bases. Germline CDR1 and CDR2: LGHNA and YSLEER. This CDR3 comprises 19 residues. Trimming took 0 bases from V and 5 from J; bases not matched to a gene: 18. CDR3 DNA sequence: TGCGCCAGCAGCCAAGATAGGGGGACAGACCGACGGGCCCGGGAGACCCAGTACTTC. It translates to CASSQDRGTDRRARETQYF.

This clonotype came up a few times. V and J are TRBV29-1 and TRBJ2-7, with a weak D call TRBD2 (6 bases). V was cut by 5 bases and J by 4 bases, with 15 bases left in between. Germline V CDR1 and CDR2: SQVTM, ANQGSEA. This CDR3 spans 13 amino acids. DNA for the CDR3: TGCAGCGTTCGGGACTCCGAGACGTACGAGCAGTACTTC. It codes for CSVRDSETYEQYF.

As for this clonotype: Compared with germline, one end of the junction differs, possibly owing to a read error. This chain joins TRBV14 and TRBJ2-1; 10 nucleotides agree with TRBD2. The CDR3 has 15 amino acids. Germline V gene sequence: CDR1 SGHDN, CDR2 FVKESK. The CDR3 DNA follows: TGTGCCAGTAGCCGAGGACTAGCGGTCAACAATGAGCAGTTCTTC. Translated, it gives CASSRGLAVNNEQFF.

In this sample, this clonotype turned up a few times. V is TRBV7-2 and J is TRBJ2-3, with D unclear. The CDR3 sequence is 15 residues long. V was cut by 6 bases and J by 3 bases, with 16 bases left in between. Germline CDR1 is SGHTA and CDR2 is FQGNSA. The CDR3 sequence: CASRGSLSATDTQYF. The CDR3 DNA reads TGTGCCAGCAGGGGCAGCCTCTCCGCTACAGATACGCAGTATTTT.

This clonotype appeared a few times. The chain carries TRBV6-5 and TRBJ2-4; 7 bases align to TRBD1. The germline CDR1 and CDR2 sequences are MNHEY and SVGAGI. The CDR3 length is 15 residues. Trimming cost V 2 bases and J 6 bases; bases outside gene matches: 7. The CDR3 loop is CASSYERGPANIQYF. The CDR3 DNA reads TGTGCCAGCAGTTACGAAAGGGGGCCCGCAAACATTCAGTACTTC.

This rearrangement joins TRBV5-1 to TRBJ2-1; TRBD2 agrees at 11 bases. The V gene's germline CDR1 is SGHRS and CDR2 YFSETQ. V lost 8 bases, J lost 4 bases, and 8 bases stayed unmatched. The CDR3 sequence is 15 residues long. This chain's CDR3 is CASAPGTSGYNEQFF. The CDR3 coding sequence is TGCGCCAGTGCGCCCGGGACTAGCGGATACAATGAGCAGTTCTTC.

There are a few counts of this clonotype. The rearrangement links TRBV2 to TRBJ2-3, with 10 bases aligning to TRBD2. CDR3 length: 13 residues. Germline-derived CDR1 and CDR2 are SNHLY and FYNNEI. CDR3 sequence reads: CAGAGGLGDTQYF. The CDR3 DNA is TGTGCGGGAGCGGGGGGGCTTGGAGATACGCAGTATTTT.

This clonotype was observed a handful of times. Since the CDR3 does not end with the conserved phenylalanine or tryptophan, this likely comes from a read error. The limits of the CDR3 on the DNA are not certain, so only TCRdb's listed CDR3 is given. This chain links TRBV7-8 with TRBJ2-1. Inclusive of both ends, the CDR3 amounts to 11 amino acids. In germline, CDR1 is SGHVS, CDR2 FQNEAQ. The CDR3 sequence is CASSLGLAVVL.

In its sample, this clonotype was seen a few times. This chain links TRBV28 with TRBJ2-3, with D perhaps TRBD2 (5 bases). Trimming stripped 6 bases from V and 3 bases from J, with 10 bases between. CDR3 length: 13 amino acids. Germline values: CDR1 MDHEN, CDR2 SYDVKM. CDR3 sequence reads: CASSQEETDTQYF. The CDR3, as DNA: TGTGCCAGCAGCCAGGAGGAGACAGATACGCAGTATTTT. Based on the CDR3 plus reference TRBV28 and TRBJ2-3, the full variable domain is DVKVTQSSRYLVKRTGEKVFLECVQDMDHENMFWYRQDPGLGLRLIYFSYDVKMKEKGDIPEGYSVSREKKERFSLILESASTNQTSMYLCASSQEETDTQYFGPGTRLTVL.

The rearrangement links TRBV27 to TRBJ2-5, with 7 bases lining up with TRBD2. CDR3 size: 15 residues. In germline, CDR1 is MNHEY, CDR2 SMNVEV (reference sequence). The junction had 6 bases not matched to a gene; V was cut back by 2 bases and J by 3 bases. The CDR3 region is CASSLGLAAEETQYF. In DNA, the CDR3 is TGTGCCAGCAGTTTAGGGCTAGCGGCTGAAGAGACCCAGTACTTC.

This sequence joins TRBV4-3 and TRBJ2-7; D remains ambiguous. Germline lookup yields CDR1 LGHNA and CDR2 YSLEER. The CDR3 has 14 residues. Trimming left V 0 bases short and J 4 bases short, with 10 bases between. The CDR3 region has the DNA TGCGCCAGCAGCCAAGATAGTCATGGGTACGAGCAGTACTTC. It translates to CASSQDSHGYEQYF.

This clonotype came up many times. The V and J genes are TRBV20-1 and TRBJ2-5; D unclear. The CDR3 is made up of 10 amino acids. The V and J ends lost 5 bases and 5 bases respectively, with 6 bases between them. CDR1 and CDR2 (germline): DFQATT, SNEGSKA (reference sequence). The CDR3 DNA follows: TGCAGTGCTTATGTGGAGACCCAGTACTTC. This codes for CSAYVETQYF.

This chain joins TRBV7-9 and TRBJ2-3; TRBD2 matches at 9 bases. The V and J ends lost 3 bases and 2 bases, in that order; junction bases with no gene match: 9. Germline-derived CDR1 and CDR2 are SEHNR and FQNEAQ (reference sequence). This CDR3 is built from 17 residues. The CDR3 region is CASSFGTSPDFTDTQYF. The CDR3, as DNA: TGTGCCAGCAGCTTCGGGACTAGCCCTGACTTCACAGATACGCAGTATTTT.

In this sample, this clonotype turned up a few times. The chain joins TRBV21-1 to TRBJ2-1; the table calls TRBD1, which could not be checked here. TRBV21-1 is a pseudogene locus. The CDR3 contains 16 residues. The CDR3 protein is CASSKLGAIPYNEQFF. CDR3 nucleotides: TGTGCCAGCAGCAAATTGGGCGCAATTCCCTACAATGAGCAGTTCTTC.